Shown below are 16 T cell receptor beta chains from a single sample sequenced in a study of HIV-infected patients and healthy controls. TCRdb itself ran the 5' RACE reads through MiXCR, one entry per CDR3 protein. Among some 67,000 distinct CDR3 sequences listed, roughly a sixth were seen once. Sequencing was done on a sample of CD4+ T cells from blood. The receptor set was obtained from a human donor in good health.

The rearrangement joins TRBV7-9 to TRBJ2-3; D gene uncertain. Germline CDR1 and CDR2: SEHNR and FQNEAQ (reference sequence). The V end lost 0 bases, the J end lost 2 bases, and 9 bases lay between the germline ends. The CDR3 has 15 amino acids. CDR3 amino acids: CASSLAGLLTDTQYF. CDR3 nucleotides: TGTGCCAGCAGCTTAGCAGGCCTGCTCACAGATACGCAGTATTTT.

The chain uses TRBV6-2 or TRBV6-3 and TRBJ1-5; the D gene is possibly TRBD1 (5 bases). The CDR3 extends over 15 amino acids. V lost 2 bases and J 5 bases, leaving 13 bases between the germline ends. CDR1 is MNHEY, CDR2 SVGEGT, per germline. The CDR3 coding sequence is TGTGCCAGCAGTTACGGTGGCGGGGGGTATCAGCCCCAGCATTTT. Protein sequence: CASSYGGGGYQPQHF.

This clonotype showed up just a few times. DNA of the CDR3: TGTGCCAGCATCCACGGGGCCGGGGATCAGCCCCAGCATTTT. Protein product: CASIHGAGDQPQHF. The chain employs TRBV28 and TRBJ1-5, with D possibly TRBD1 on 5 matching bases. From germline, CDR1 is MDHEN and CDR2 SYDVKM. Between the trimmed V and J ends, which lost 7 bases and 5 bases, there was a span of 15 bases. CDR3 size: 14 residues.

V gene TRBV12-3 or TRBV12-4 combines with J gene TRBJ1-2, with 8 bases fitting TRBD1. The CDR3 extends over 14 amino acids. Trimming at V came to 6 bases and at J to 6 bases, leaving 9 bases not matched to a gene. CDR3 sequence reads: CASSPRQGRNGYTF. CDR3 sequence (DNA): TGTGCCAGCAGCCCCCGACAGGGGAGGAATGGCTACACCTTC.

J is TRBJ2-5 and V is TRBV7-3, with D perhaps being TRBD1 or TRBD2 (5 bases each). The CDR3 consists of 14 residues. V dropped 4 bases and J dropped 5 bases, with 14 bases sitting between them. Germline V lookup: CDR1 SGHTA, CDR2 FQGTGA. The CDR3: CASSSGPNTETQYF. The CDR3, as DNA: TGTGCCAGCAGCTCGGGACCAAATACGGAGACCCAGTACTTC.

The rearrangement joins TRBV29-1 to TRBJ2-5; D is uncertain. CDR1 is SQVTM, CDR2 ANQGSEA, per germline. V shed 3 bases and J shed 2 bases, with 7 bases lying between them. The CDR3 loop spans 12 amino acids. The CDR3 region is CSVELVQETQYF. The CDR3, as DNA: TGCAGCGTTGAGCTCGTACAAGAGACCCAGTACTTC.

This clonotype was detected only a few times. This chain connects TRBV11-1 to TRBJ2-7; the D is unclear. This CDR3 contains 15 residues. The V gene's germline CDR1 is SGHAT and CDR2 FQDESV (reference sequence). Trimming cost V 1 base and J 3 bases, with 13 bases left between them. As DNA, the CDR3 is TGTGCCAGCAGCTTAGACCCCCGGCTGGGCTACGAGCAGTACTTC. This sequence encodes CASSLDPRLGYEQYF.

CDR3 amino acids: CASSRRGSPQETQYF. CDR3 DNA sequence: TGTGCCAGCAGCCGACGAGGTTCCCCCCAAGAGACCCAGTACTTC. The chain employs TRBV7-8 and TRBJ2-5; D not certain. This CDR3 region has 15 residues. V lost 5 bases to trimming and J lost 1 base, with 14 bases between them. Per germline, CDR1 SGHVS and CDR2 FQNEAQ.

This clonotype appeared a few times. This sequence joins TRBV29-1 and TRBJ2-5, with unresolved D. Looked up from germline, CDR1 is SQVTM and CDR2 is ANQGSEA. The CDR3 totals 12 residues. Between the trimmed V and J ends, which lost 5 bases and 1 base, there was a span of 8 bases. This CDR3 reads CSVSTAQETQYF. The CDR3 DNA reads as TGCAGCGTTAGTACGGCCCAAGAGACCCAGTACTTC.

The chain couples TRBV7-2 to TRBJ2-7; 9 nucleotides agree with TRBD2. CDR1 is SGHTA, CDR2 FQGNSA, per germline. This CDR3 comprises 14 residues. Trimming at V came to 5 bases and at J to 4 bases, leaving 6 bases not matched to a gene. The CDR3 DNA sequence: TGTGCCAGCAGCCCCACAGCGGGAGGATACGAGCAGTACTTC. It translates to CASSPTAGGYEQYF.

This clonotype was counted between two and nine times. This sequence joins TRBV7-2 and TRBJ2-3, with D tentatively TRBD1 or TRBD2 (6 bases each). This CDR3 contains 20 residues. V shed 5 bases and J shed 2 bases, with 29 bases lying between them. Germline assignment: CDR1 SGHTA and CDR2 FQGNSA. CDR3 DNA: TGTGCCAGCAGCCCCGCTGTAGGGGGGATCCTTTCTTCCCCCACAGATACGCAGTATTTT. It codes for CASSPAVGGILSSPTDTQYF.

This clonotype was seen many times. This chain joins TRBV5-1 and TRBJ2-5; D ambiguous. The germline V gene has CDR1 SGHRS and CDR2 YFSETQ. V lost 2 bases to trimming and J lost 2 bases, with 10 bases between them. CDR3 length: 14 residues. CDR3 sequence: CASSFSQSQETQYF. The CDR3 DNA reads TGCGCCAGCAGCTTCTCCCAAAGTCAAGAGACCCAGTACTTC.

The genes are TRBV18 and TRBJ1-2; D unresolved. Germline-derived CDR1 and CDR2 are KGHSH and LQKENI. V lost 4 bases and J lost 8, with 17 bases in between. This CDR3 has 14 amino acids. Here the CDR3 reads CASSLLPDWKGYTF. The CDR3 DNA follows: TGTGCCAGCTCACTCCTCCCCGATTGGAAGGGCTACACCTTC. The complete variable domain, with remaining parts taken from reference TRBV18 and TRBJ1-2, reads NAGVMQNPRHLVRRRGQEARLRCSPMKGHSHVYWYRQLPEEGLKFMVYLQKENIIDESGMPKERFSAEFPKEGPSILRIQQVVRGDSAAYFCASSLLPDWKGYTFGSGTRLTVV.

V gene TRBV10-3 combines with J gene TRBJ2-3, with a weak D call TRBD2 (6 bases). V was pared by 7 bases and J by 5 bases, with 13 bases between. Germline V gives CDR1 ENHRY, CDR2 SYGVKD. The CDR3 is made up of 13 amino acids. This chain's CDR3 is CAINPGERDTQYF. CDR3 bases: TGTGCCATCAACCCGGGGGAACGAGATACGCAGTATTTT.

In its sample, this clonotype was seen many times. CDR3 sequence reads: CASSPGGPYEQYF. The CDR3 DNA follows: TGTGCCAGCTCTCCGGGAGGCCCCTACGAGCAGTACTTC. V usage is TRBV18 and J usage is TRBJ2-7; TRBD2 matches 7 bases. The CDR3 loop spans 13 amino acids. The germline V gene has CDR1 KGHSH and CDR2 LQKENI. Unmatched junction bases numbered 4, after V lost 6 bases and J lost 2 bases.

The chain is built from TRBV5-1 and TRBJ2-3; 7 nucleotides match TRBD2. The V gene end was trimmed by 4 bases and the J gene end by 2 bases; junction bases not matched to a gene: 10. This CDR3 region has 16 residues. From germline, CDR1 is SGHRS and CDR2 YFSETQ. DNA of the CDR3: TGCGCCAGCAGCCCCCTTTGGGGGGGGGACACAGATACGCAGTATTTT. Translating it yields CASSPLWGGDTDTQYF.